A selection of T cell receptor beta chains follows, all from one sample in a study of glioma-infiltrating T cells. TCRdb re-derived calls from the multiplex PCR reads in MiXCR, one entry per CDR3 protein. The repertoire includes tens of thousands of distinct CDR3 sequences, under 30% of them detected once, and more than 6.5% sits in the top ten. Sequencing was done on a sample of glioma tissue, nonneoplastic brain tissue, or PBMCs (not recorded which). These receptors were collected from a human donor with low-grade glioma or glioblastoma, undergoing nonglioma brain surgery, or in good health (not recorded which). The CDR3 runs from the conserved cysteine through the conserved F or W. Each record gives: J gene, D gene, V gene, CDR3 length, clone size, CDR3 protein, CDR3 DNA. A D gene is named only where the DNA matches it firmly. Clone sizes are given selectively: once, few, many, or a class where the clone is expanded.

J gene: TRBJ2-5; D gene: NA; V gene: TRBV7-9; CDR3 length: 14; clone size: many; CDR3 protein: CASSSTGRELTQYF; CDR3 DNA: TGTGCCAGCAGCTCCACCGGACGGGAGCTGACCCAGTACTTC
J gene: TRBJ2-1; D gene: NA; V gene: TRBV20-1; CDR3 length: 11; clone size: many; CDR3 protein: CSATTAYEQFF; CDR3 DNA: TGCAGTGCCACGACCGCGTATGAGCAGTTCTTC
J gene: TRBJ2-3; D gene: NA; V gene: TRBV6-1; CDR3 length: 15; clone size: many; CDR3 protein: CASRRKRTSTDTQYF; CDR3 DNA: TGTGCCAGCAGAAGAAAGCGGACTAGCACAGATACGCAGTATTTT
J gene: TRBJ1-2; D gene: NA; V gene: TRBV4-1; CDR3 length: 17; clone size: many; CDR3 protein: CASSQVGPDRLNYGYTF; CDR3 DNA: TGCGCCAGCAGCCAAGTGGGCCCCGACAGGTTGAACTATGGCTACACCTTC
J gene: TRBJ2-5; D gene: NA; V gene: TRBV6-1; CDR3 length: 15; clone size: many; CDR3 protein: CASSYEGSARETQYF; CDR3 DNA: TGTGCCAGCAGTTACGAAGGGAGTGCTCGAGAGACCCAGTACTTC
J gene: TRBJ2-3; D gene: NA; V gene: TRBV2; CDR3 length: 16; clone size: many; CDR3 protein: CASSETMVTRTDTQYF; CDR3 DNA: TGTGCCAGCAGTGAAACTATGGTTACCCGCACAGATACGCAGTATTTT
J gene: TRBJ1-1; D gene: NA; V gene: TRBV2; CDR3 length: 13; clone size: many; CDR3 protein: CASSDGADTEAFF; CDR3 DNA: TGTGCCAGCAGTGATGGTGCTGACACTGAAGCTTTCTTT
J gene: TRBJ2-5; D gene: NA; V gene: TRBV27; CDR3 length: 15; clone size: many; CDR3 protein: CASSLVGKIQETQYF; CDR3 DNA: TGTGCCAGCAGTTTAGTGGGAAAGATACAAGAGACCCAGTACTTC
J gene: TRBJ2-1; D gene: TRBD2; V gene: TRBV15; CDR3 length: 14; clone size: many; CDR3 protein: CATSKYQREYEQFF; CDR3 DNA: TGTGCCACCAGCAAATATCAGCGGGAGTATGAGCAGTTCTTC
J gene: TRBJ2-7; D gene: NA; V gene: TRBV5-1; CDR3 length: 16; clone size: many; CDR3 protein: CASSLVTGTGSGEQYF; CDR3 DNA: TGCGCCAGCAGCTTAGTCACCGGGACGGGATCCGGGGAGCAGTACTTC
J gene: TRBJ1-1; D gene: NA; V gene: TRBV12-3/TRBV12-4; CDR3 length: 13; clone size: many; CDR3 protein: CASSLNAGLEAFF; CDR3 DNA: TGTGCCAGCAGTCTTAATGCTGGACTCGAAGCTTTCTTT
J gene: TRBJ2-3; D gene: NA; V gene: TRBV7-9; CDR3 length: 13; clone size: many; CDR3 protein: CASSLQGTDTQYF; CDR3 DNA: TGTGCCAGCAGCTTACAGGGTACAGATACGCAGTATTTT
J gene: TRBJ1-2; D gene: NA; V gene: TRBV29-1; CDR3 length: 12; clone size: many; CDR3 protein: CSVSSGTYGYTF; CDR3 DNA: TGCAGCGTCAGCAGTGGCACCTATGGCTACACCTTC
J gene: TRBJ1-1; D gene: NA; V gene: TRBV11-2; CDR3 length: 14; clone size: few; CDR3 protein: CASSSGILNTEAFF; CDR3 DNA: TGTGCCAGCAGTTCCGGGATCTTGAACACTGAAGCTTTCTTT
J gene: TRBJ2-5; D gene: NA; V gene: TRBV4-1; CDR3 length: 16; clone size: many; CDR3 protein: CASSQDPGAGGKTQYF; CDR3 DNA: TGCGCCAGCAGCCAAGATCCGGGAGCAGGGGGAAAGACCCAGTACTTC
J gene: TRBJ2-5; D gene: TRBD1; V gene: TRBV29-1; CDR3 length: 12; clone size: NA; CDR3 protein: CSLRTGRETQYF; CDR3 DNA: TGCAGCCTTCGGACAGGGAGAGAGACCCAGTACTTC
J gene: TRBJ1-2; D gene: NA; V gene: TRBV7-9; CDR3 length: 14; clone size: NA; CDR3 protein: CASRPAGPGEGYTF; CDR3 DNA: TGTGCCAGCAGACCCGCGGGGCCAGGCGAGGGCTACACCTTC
J gene: TRBJ1-6; D gene: NA; V gene: TRBV7-2; CDR3 length: 14; clone size: many; CDR3 protein: CASSLSGDNSPLHF; CDR3 DNA: TGTGCCAGCAGCTTGTCAGGGGATAATTCACCCCTCCACTTT
J gene: TRBJ1-2; D gene: NA; V gene: TRBV10-1; CDR3 length: 13; clone size: many; CDR3 protein: CASSESSGSGYTF; CDR3 DNA: TGCGCCAGCAGTGAGTCTTCGGGGTCTGGCTACACCTTC
J gene: TRBJ2-6; D gene: NA; V gene: TRBV5-1; CDR3 length: 16; clone size: few; CDR3 protein: CASSLTMFSGANVLTF; CDR3 DNA: TGCGCCAGCAGCTTGACCATGTTCTCTGGGGCCAACGTCCTGACTTTC
J gene: TRBJ2-3; D gene: NA; V gene: TRBV12-3/TRBV12-4; CDR3 length: 14; clone size: few; CDR3 protein: CASSAQQGTDTQYF; CDR3 DNA: TGTGCCAGCAGTGCTCAACAGGGCACAGATACGCAGTATTTT
J gene: TRBJ2-7; D gene: TRBD2; V gene: TRBV6-1; CDR3 length: 13; clone size: many; CDR3 protein: CASIPAGTYEQYF; CDR3 DNA: TGTGCCTCCATCCCAGCGGGGACCTACGAGCAGTACTTC
J gene: TRBJ2-7; D gene: NA; V gene: TRBV27; CDR3 length: 14; clone size: NA; CDR3 protein: CDSSPRQDYYEQYF; CDR3 DNA: TGTGACAGCAGTCCGCGACAGGATTACTACGAGCAGTACTTC
J gene: TRBJ2-7; D gene: TRBD1; V gene: TRBV20-1; CDR3 length: 14; clone size: NA; CDR3 protein: CSARDSLTGNEQYF; CDR3 DNA: TGCAGTGCTAGAGATTCTCTGACAGGGAACGAGCAGTACTTC